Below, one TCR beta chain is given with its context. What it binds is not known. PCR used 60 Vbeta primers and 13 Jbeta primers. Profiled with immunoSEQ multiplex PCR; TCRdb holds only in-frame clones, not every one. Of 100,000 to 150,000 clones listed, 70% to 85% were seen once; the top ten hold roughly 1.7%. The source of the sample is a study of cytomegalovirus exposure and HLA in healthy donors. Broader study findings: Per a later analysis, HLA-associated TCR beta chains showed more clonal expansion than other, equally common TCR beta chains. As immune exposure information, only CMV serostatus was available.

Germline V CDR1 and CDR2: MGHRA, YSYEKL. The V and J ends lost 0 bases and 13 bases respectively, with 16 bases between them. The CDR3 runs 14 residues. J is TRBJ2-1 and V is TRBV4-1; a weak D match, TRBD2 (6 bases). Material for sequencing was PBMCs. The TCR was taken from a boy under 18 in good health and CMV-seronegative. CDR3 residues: CASSQEAGGGNQFF. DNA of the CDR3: TGCGCCAGCAGCCAAGAGGCGGGCGGCGGGAATCAGTTCTTC.